This is a list of T cell receptor beta chains from one sample in a study of T cell responses to AZD1222 COVID-19 vaccine. Method: immunoSEQ multiplex PCR; TCRdb's copy keeps in-frame clones and lacks some. This table has about 78,000 clones, roughly 87% appearing once. This specimen was peripheral blood, taken on day 0 of AZD1222 vaccination. These receptors originate from an adult in good health. Both conserved end residues are part of each CDR3.

TRBV19	TRBJ2-2	CASTILPGQNTGELFF
TRBV6-5	TRBJ1-2	CASSYGTYGYTF
TRBV5-1	TRBJ2-7	CASSLWGEGPPHEQYF
TRBV7-2	TRBJ2-7	CASSLLTGSSYEQYF
TRBV19	TRBJ1-2	CASSIGDNSPGYTF
TRBV7-2	TRBJ1-1	CASSLLYRNTEAFF
TRBV12-3/TRBV12-4	TRBJ1-6	CASSFLQDSPLHF
TRBV5-4	TRBJ1-6	CASSLVDSPLHF
TRBV7-8	TRBJ1-2	CASSLQGSYGYTF
TRBV14	TRBJ2-3	CASSQRLHSTDTQYF
TRBV11-3	TRBJ1-1	CASSLRTGNTEAFF
TRBV6-5	TRBJ1-1	CASSWTGGANTEAFF
TRBV5-1	TRBJ2-1	CASELGTSGSNTDEQFF
TRBV19	TRBJ2-5	CASSIGGRAPQETQYF
TRBV15	TRBJ1-5	CATSSTRGRDGNQPQHF
TRBV4-3	TRBJ2-1	CASSPSSSGLLKDEQFF
TRBV11-3	TRBJ2-3	CASSPRTSGSSDTQYF
TRBV3-1/TRBV3-2	TRBJ2-3	CASSIKLAGGGDTQYF
TRBV6-5	TRBJ2-1	CASAGHYNEQFF
TRBV12-3/TRBV12-4	TRBJ1-3	CASGTAGNTIYF
TRBV30	TRBJ1-2	CAWSGIGDYGYTF
TRBV7-8	TRBJ1-1	CASSPRNTGPKSTEAFF
TRBV19	TRBJ1-1	CASQRNTEAFF
TRBV15	TRBJ2-3	CATSLEIITDTQYF
TRBV28	TRBJ2-3	CASSLLADTQYF
TRBV18	TRBJ2-5	CASSGGSEPQTQYF